The rows below give T cell receptor beta chains drawn from one sample of a study of T cell repertoires in cytomegalovirus infection. MiXCR was run by TCRdb on the reads, yielding one entry per CDR3 protein. The data show approximately 43,000 distinct CDR3 sequences, 20% to 25% seen once. Their recognized antigens are unknown. The specimen was PBMCs, sequenced either directly or after in vitro stimulation (not recorded which). The receptor set was obtained from a human donor in good health (CMV status not recorded). Some clones in this sample may be carry-over from other donors' samples. The CDR3 runs from the conserved cysteine through the conserved F or W. A D gene is named only where the DNA matches it firmly. Only some rows state a clone size, as once, few, many or a class for expanded clones.

v_call	d_call	j_call	clone_size	cdr3_nt	cdr3_aa
TRBV11-2	.	TRBJ2-2	few	TGTGCCAGCAAAAAGTTGTCCACCGGGGAGCTGTTTTTT	CASKKLSTGELFF
TRBV24-1	.	TRBJ2-3	.	TGTGCCACCAGTGATCCTACCGACGTCTTAGATACGCAGTATTTT	CATSDPTDVLDTQYF
TRBV7-2	.	TRBJ2-1	many	TGTGCCAGCAGCGCGACCGGGACATCAGGTGAGCAGTTCTTC	CASSATGTSGEQFF
TRBV24-1	.	TRBJ2-7	many	TGTGCCACCAGTGACAGCACCCCGTCCTACGAGCAGTACTTC	CATSDSTPSYEQYF
TRBV7-2	TRBD1	TRBJ2-2	many	TGTGCCAGCAGCTTCCGACAGGGGGGGGAGCTGTTTTTT	CASSFRQGGELFF
TRBV5-1	.	TRBJ1-4	.	TGCGCCAGCAGCTCAGGACAGCCTGCAACTAATGAAAAACTGTTTTTT	CASSSGQPATNEKLFF
TRBV6-6	.	TRBJ1-2	.	TGTGCCAGCAGTTACTCGGGAAGGGGCTCCTATGGCTACACCTTC	CASSYSGRGSYGYTF
TRBV2	TRBD1	TRBJ1-2	many	TGTGCCAGCAGTGAGACAGGGCGAGGCTATGGCTACACCTTC	CASSETGRGYGYTF
TRBV15	.	TRBJ2-7	.	TGTGCCACCAGCAGACCCGAGGCAGTCAGTGAGCAGTACTTC	CATSRPEAVSEQYF
TRBV12-3/TRBV12-4	.	TRBJ1-5	many	TGTGCCAGCACGGGACATCCTCGCCAGCCCCAGCATTTT	CASTGHPRQPQHF
TRBV2	.	TRBJ2-3	few	TGTGCCAGCAACCTAGACAATACGCAGTATTTT	CASNLDNTQYF
TRBV27	.	TRBJ2-7	.	TGTGCCAGCAGTCTTACAAGTTACTCCTACGAGCAGTACTTC	CASSLTSYSYEQYF
TRBV24-1	.	TRBJ1-5	few	TGTGCCACCAGTGATTTCGGCTCCAATCAGCCCCAGCATTTT	CATSDFGSNQPQHF
TRBV12-3/TRBV12-4	TRBD1	TRBJ1-3	few	TGTGCCAGCAGTACGCGACAGGGGATCTCTGGAAACACCATATATTTT	CASSTRQGISGNTIYF
TRBV27	.	TRBJ1-2	.	TGTGCCAGCAGTTACCTAAACGACTATGGCTACACCTTC	CASSYLNDYGYTF